This T cell receptor (beta chain) was found in a study of blood T cell repertoires in COVID-19. Per the original methods: Estimation of nucleated cell counts relied on the amplification of reference gene primers. Data came from immunoSEQ multiplex PCR; TCRdb stores just in-frame clones and leaves some out. The V and J calls and the clone size are those of that table, but D and trimming were determined from the DNA. The sample consists of nearly 400,000 clones, roughly 90% of them appearing once. Per the germline V gene, CDR1 is MNHEY and CDR2 is SVGAGI. V lost 4 bases, J lost 7 bases, and 3 bases stayed unmatched. CDR3 length: 14 residues.

The rearrangement links TRBV6-5 to TRBJ1-5; 11 nucleotides align to TRBD1. This receptor was obtained from a woman younger than 45 who had recovered from COVID-19. Sequencing was performed on PBMCs or T cells enriched from blood (not recorded which). CDR3 DNA: TGTGCCAGCAGTTGGACAGGGGGCCTACAGCCCCAGCATTTT. Protein sequence: CASSWTGGLQPQHF.